This T cell receptor (beta chain) derives from a study of blood T cell repertoires in COVID-19. Study background: The United States, Italy and Spain provided the acute and convalescent COVID-19 samples. T cells, B-cell-depleted T cells, or PBMCs supplied cDNA or gDNA.

Original data processing: Estimation of nucleated cell counts relied on the amplification of reference gene primers. Sequencing was performed with immunoSEQ multiplex PCR; in TCRdb, only in-frame clones are kept and a portion is missing. V and J calls and clone size are those listed in that table; D and trimming were worked out from the DNA. The table shows about 180,000 clones, with about 87% occurring only once. Germline V gives CDR1 LNHNV, CDR2 YYDKDF (reference sequence). The CDR3 spans 17 residues. Trimming cost V 0 bases and J 2 bases, with 11 bases left between them. Material for sequencing was peripheral blood. The chain recombines TRBV15 with TRBJ1-6; maybe TRBD1 (6 bases). The TCR was taken from a man between 40 and 49 years old with active or convalescent COVID-19. The CDR3 sequence: CATSRESNRAYNSPLHF. The CDR3, as DNA: TGTGCCACCAGCAGAGAATCGAACAGGGCCTATAATTCACCCCTCCACTTT.